The T cell receptor beta chain described here comes from a study of STAT5B mutations in CD4+ large granular lymphocyte leukemia. The CDR3 loop spans 14 amino acids. The germline V gene encodes CDR1 SGHDN and CDR2 FVKESK. Trimming took 6 bases from V and 5 from J; bases not matched to a gene: 2. The repertoire was sequenced with immunoSEQ multiplex PCR; TCRdb's copy has only in-frame clones and lacks some. The profile shows 35,000 or so clones, 70% to 90% of them singletons. This sequence was found in a human donor in good health. The V and J genes are TRBV14 and TRBJ2-2; 11 nucleotides match TRBD2. Source material: CD4+ T cells from blood buffy coats. CDR3 coding DNA: TGTGCCAGCAGTCGACTAGCGGGAACCGGGGAGCTGTTTTTT. Amino acids: CASSRLAGTGELFF. The entire variable domain, with the rest obtained from reference TRBV14 and TRBJ2-2, is as follows: EAGVTQFPSHSVIEKGQTVTLRCDPISGHDNLYWYRRVMGKEIKFLLHFVKESKQDESGMPNNRFLAERTGGTYSTLKVQPAELEDSGVYFCASSRLAGTGELFFGEGSRLTVL.